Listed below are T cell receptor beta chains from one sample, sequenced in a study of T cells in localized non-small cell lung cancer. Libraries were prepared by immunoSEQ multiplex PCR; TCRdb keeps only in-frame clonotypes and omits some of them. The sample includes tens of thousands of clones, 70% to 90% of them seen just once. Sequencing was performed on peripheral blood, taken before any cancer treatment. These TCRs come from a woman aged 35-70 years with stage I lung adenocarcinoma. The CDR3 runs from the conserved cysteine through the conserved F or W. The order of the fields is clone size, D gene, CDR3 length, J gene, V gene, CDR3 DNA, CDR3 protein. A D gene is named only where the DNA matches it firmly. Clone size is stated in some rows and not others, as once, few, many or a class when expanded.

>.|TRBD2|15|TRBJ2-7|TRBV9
TGTGCCAGCAGCCCCGGACTAGGGACCTTCTACGAGCAGTACTTC
CASSPGLGTFYEQYF
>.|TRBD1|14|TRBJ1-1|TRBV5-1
TGCGCCAGCAGCTTGAGACAGGGGATCGGAGTAGCTTTCTTT
CASSLRQGIGVAFF
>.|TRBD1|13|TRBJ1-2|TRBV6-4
TGTGCCAGCAGACAAGACAGGGATGGTGGCTACACCTTC
CASRQDRDGGYTF
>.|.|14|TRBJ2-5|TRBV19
TGTGCCAGTAGTATAGGGACAGTCCAAGAGACCCAGTACTTC
CASSIGTVQETQYF
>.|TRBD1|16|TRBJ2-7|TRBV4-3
TGCGCCAGCAGCCAAGATACCGGGACAGGGGCCTACGAGCAGTACTTC
CASSQDTGTGAYEQYF
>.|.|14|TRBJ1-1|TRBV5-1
TGCGCCAGCAGCTTGACAGTATCGAACACTGAAGCTTTCTTT
CASSLTVSNTEAFF
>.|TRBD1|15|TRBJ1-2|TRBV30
TGTGCCTGGACCCCCGCAGGGGGCGGTGGGTATGGCTACACCTTC
CAWTPAGGGGYGYTF
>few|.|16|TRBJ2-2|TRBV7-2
TGTGCCAGCAGCTTAGTGGTTGGGACACCTGGCGGGGAGCTGTTTTTT
CASSLVVGTPGGELFF
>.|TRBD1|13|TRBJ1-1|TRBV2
TGTGCCAGCAGTACGACAGGGTTGACTGAAGCTTTCTTT
CASSTTGLTEAFF
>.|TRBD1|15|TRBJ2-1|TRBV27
TGTGCCAGCAGTCCCTCCAGGGGGAAGGGAAATGAGCAGTTCTTC
CASSPSRGKGNEQFF
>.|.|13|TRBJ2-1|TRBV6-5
TGTGCCAGCAGTATAGACGCATACAATGAGCAGTTCTTC
CASSIDAYNEQFF
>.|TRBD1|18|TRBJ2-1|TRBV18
TGTGCCAGCTCACCAGGACAGGCCAGGGGGAGCTCCTACAATGAGCAGTTCTTC
CASSPGQARGSSYNEQFF
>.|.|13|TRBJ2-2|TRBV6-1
TGTGCCAGCAGTGTTGAGGGCGGAGGGGAGCTGTTTTTT
CASSVEGGGELFF
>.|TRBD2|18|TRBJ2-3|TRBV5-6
TGTGCCAGCAGCCAGACCATAGGACTAGCGGGGGTTGGAGATACGCAGTATTTT
CASSQTIGLAGVGDTQYF
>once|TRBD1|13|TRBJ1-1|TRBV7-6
TGTGCCAGCAGCTTGGACAGGGGCACTGAAGCTTTCTTT
CASSLDRGTEAFF
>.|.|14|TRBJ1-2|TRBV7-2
TGTGCCAGCAGCTTAAGCGCCTGGTCCTATGGCTACACCTTC
CASSLSAWSYGYTF
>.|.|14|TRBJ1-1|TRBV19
TGTGCCAGTAGTATTCCGGGATCGAACACTGAAGCTTTCTTT
CASSIPGSNTEAFF
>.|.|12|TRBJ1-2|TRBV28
TGTGCCAGCAGTGCAGAGCACTATGGCTACACCTTC
CASSAEHYGYTF
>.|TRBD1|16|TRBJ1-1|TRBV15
TGTGCCACCAGCAGAGAAACAGGGGTTGTGGGTACTGAAGCTTTCTTT
CATSRETGVVGTEAFF
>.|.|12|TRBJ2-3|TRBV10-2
TGCGCCAGCAGGGAAAACACAGATACGCAGTATTTT
CASRENTDTQYF
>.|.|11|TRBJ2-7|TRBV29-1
TGCAGCGTTGAAAGCACCTACGAGCAGTACTTC
CSVESTYEQYF
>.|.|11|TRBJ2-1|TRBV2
TGTGCCAGCAGTGAGATCAGCGTGGAGTTCTTC
CASSEISVEFF
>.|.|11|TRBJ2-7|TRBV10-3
TGTGCCACCAGTCTGGTCTACGAGCAGTACTTC
CATSLVYEQYF
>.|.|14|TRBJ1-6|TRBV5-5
TGTGCCAGCAGCCCGCTCTATGGTAATTCACCCCTCCACTTT
CASSPLYGNSPLHF
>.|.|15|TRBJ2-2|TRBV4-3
TGCGCCAGCAGCCAACAGCGCTTGAACACCGGGGAGCTGTTTTTT
CASSQQRLNTGELFF
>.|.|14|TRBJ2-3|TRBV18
TGTGCCAGCTCACCACAGGGACACACAGATACGCAGTATTTT
CASSPQGHTDTQYF
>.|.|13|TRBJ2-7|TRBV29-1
TGCAGCGTTGTGGTGATTGGGGCCTACGAGCAGTACTTC
CSVVVIGAYEQYF
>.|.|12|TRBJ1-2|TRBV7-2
TGTGCCAGCAGCCCGGTGGGGCAAGGCTACACCTTC
CASSPVGQGYTF
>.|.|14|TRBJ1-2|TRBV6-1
TGTGCCAGCAAGGATGGACACGCTAACTATGGCTACACCTTC
CASKDGHANYGYTF
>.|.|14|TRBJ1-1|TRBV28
TGTGCCAGCAGTTTCGGACGGGGGAACACTGAAGCTTTCTTT
CASSFGRGNTEAFF
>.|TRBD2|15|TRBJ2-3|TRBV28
TGTGCCAGCTTCCCCCTAGCGGGCAACACAGATACGCAGTATTTT
CASFPLAGNTDTQYF
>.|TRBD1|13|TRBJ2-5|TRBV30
TGTGCCTGGAGTGGGGGACAGCAAGAGACCCAGTACTTC
CAWSGGQQETQYF
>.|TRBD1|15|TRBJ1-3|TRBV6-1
TGTGCCAGCAGGGGACAGGGGGTCTCTGGAAACACCATATATTTT
CASRGQGVSGNTIYF
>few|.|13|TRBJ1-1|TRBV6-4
TGTGCCAGCAGTAGGGACACGAACACTGAAGCTTTCTTT
CASSRDTNTEAFF
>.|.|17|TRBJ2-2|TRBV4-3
TGCGCCAGCAGCCAAGTGCCCTTGGGACAGAACACCGGGGAGCTGTTTTTT
CASSQVPLGQNTGELFF
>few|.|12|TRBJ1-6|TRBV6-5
TGTGCCAGCAGTTACGGAAATTCACCCCTCCACTTT
CASSYGNSPLHF
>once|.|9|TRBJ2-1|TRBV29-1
TGCAGCCCCGACGGCAAGCAGTTCTTC
CSPDGKQFF
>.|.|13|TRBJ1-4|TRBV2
TGTGCCAGCATCCGACAGACTAATGAAAAACTGTTTTTT
CASIRQTNEKLFF
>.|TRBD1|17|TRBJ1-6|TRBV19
TGTGCCAGTAGTACTTCGACAGGGCTGTCCCATAATTCACCCCTCCACTTT
CASSTSTGLSHNSPLHF
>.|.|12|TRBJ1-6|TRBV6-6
TGTGCCAGCAGTCGCAATAATTCACCCCTCCACTTT
CASSRNNSPLHF
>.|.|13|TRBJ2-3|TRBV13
TGTGCCAGCAGTTCGATGAGCACAGATACGCAGTATTTT
CASSSMSTDTQYF
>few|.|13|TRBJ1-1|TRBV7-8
TGTGCCAGCAGCTTATCGGGGTTCACTGAAGCTTTCTTT
CASSLSGFTEAFF
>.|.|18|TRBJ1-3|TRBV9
TGTGCCAGCAGCGTAGCCCCACAGTCCTCGAGCTCTGGAAACACCATATATTTT
CASSVAPQSSSSGNTIYF
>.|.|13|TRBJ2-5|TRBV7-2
TGTGCCAGCAGCTTAGGGACTCAAGAGACCCAGTACTTC
CASSLGTQETQYF
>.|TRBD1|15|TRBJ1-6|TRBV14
TGTGCCAGCAGCCCTCGGACAGGCGGAACGTCACCCCTCCACTTT
CASSPRTGGTSPLHF
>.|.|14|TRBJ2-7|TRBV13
TGTGCCAGCAGCCTCCGGACTGAAATCTACGAGCAGTACTTC
CASSLRTEIYEQYF
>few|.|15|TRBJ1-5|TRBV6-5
TGTGCCAGCAGGATAAGAGAATATAGCAATCAGCCCCAGCATTTT
CASRIREYSNQPQHF
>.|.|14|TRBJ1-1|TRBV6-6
TGTGCCAGCAGTTACCGTCCTGGGGACACTGAAGCTTTCTTT
CASSYRPGDTEAFF
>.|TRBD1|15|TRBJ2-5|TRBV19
TGTGCCAGTAGTATAGCTAGGGGGCTTGGGGAGACCCAGTACTTC
CASSIARGLGETQYF
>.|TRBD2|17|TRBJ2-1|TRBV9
TGTGCCAGCAGCTCCCCTAGCGGGGGGGCCTTGGACAATGAGCAGTTCTTC
CASSSPSGGALDNEQFF